This T cell receptor (beta chain) is drawn from a study of technical replicates of blood from a handful of donors. Clones were sequenced by immunoSEQ multiplex PCR, and TCRdb holds only the in-frame ones, with some missing. Of some 78,000 clones listed, just under 95% were seen once; the top ten hold 0.35% to 0.45%. This clone has a handful of counts. Sample: T cells isolated from PBMCs. The receptor comes from a human donor in good health.

In DNA, the CDR3 is TGTGCCAGTAGTATTCGGGGAACCTACGAGCAGTACTTC. Its translation is CASSIRGTYEQYF. The chain couples TRBV19 to TRBJ2-7, with D perhaps TRBD2 (5 bases). V shed 3 bases and J shed 2 bases, with 8 bases lying between them. The V gene's germline CDR1 is LNHDA and CDR2 SQIVND (reference sequence). This CDR3 comprises 13 residues.